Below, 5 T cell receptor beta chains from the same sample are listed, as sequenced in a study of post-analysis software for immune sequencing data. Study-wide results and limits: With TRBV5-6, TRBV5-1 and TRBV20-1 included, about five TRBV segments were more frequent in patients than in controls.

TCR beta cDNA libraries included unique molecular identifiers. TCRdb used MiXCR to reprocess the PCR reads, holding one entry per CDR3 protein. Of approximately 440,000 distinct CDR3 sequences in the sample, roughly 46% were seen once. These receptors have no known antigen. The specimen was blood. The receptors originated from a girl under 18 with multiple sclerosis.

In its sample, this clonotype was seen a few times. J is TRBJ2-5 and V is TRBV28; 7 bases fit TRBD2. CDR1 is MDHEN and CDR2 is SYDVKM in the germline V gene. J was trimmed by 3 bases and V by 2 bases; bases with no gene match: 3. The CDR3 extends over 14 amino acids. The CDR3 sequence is CASSLPSGKETQYF. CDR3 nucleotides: TGTGCCAGCAGTTTACCTAGCGGAAAAGAGACCCAGTACTTC.

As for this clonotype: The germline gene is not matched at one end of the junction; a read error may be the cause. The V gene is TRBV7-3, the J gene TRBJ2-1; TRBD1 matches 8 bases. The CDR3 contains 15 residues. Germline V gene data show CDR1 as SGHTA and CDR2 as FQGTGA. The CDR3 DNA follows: TGTGCCAGTGCCACTCAGGGGGCGATATACATTGAGCAGTTCTTC. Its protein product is CASATQGAIYIEQFF.

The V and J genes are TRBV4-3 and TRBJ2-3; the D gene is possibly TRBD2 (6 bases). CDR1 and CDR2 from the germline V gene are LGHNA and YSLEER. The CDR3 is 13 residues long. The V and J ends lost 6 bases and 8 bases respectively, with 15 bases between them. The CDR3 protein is CASSPRWGGTQYF. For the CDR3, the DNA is TGCGCCAGCAGTCCACGCTGGGGAGGTACGCAGTATTTT.

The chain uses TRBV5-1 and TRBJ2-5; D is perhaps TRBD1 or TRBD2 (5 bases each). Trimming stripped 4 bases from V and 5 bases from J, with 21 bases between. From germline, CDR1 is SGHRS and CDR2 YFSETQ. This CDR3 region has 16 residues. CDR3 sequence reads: CASSGNPQGEGETQYF. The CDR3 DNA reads TGCGCCAGCAGCGGGAACCCTCAGGGAGAGGGGGAGACCCAGTACTTC.

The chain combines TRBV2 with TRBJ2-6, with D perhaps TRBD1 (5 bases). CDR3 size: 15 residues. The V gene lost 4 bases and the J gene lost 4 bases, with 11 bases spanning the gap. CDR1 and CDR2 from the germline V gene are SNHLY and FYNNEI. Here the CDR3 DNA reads TGTGCCAGCAGTGCCTCCAGGGTAGGGGCCAACGTCCTGACTTTC. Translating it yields CASSASRVGANVLTF.